The 17 T cell receptor beta chains below come from one sample, sequenced in a study of CD8 T cells in Susac syndrome. RNA in amounts of about 0.5 to 1 ug was reverse transcribed with random hexamers. TCRdb recomputed calls from the immunoSEQ multiplex PCR reads with MiXCR, one row per CDR3 protein. The sample has approximately 110,000 distinct CDR3 sequences, approximately 95% seen once. The sample consisted of CD8+ T cells from PBMCs. These TCRs come from a human donor with multiple sclerosis.

The rearrangement joins TRBV6-6 to TRBJ1-1; D is uncertain. Germline CDR1 is MNHNY and CDR2 is SVGAGI (reference sequence). The length of the CDR3 is 13 residues. V gave up 2 bases and J gave up 3 bases, with 7 bases separating them. For the CDR3, the DNA is TGTGCCAGCAGTTACAGAACGGACACTGAAGCTTTCTTT. It codes for CASSYRTDTEAFF.

The chain combines TRBV4-1 with TRBJ2-7; D call uncertain. Germline CDR1 and CDR2: MGHRA and YSYEKL. Trimming cost V 8 bases and J 5 bases, with 16 bases left between them. This CDR3 spans 13 amino acids. The CDR3 loop is CASGFQMGDEQYF. CDR3 nucleotide sequence: TGCGCCAGCGGTTTTCAAATGGGCGACGAGCAGTACTTC.

The V and J genes are TRBV4-1 and TRBJ2-5, with D perhaps TRBD1 or TRBD2 (5 bases each). CDR1 and CDR2 from the germline V gene are MGHRA and YSYEKL. The V and J ends lost 0 bases and 8 bases respectively, with 25 bases between them. This CDR3 contains 18 residues. The CDR3 spells CASSQDSESGRTRVTQYF. The DNA for the CDR3 is TGCGCCAGCAGCCAAGATTCGGAGTCGGGACGGACCCGGGTTACCCAGTACTTC.

The rearrangement joins TRBV12-3 or TRBV12-4 to TRBJ2-2; a weak D match, TRBD1 (5 bases). The length of the CDR3 is 14 residues. V lost 3 bases and J lost 0, with 5 bases in between. CDR3 nucleotides: TGTGCCAGCAGTTTGGACACGAACACCGGGGAGCTGTTTTTT. Encoded protein: CASSLDTNTGELFF.

The chain couples TRBV15 to TRBJ2-2; 11 nucleotides line up with TRBD2. CDR1 is LNHNV and CDR2 is YYDKDF in the germline V gene (reference sequence). The CDR3 length is 16 residues. Unmatched junction bases numbered 2, after V lost 1 base and J lost 4 bases. DNA for the CDR3: TGTGCCACCAGCAGAGGTAGCGGGAGGGTCACCGGGGAGCTGTTTTTT. This gives the protein CATSRGSGRVTGELFF. The full variable domain, in which reference TRBV15 and TRBJ2-2 provide the parts outside the CDR3, is DAMVIQNPRYQVTQFGKPVTLSCSQTLNHNVMYWYQQKSSQAPKLLFHYYDKDFNNEADTPDNFQSRRPNTSFCFLDIRSPGLGDTAMYLCATSRGSGRVTGELFFGEGSRLTVL.

The chain couples TRBV5-1 to TRBJ1-2; D is undetermined. V lost 8 bases, J lost 2 bases, and 7 bases lay in between. The CDR3 sequence is 11 residues long. The germline V gene encodes CDR1 SGHRS and CDR2 YFSETQ. The CDR3 loop reads CASSTNYGYTF. In nucleotides, the CDR3 is TGCGCCAGTTCGACCAACTATGGCTACACCTTC.

V gene TRBV7-8 combines with J gene TRBJ2-1; D is undetermined. Between the trimmed V and J ends, which lost 5 bases and 4 bases, there was a span of 6 bases. This CDR3 spans 12 amino acids. CDR1 is SGHVS, CDR2 FQNEAQ, per germline. The CDR3 nucleotides read TGTGCCAGCAGCCAACCGTACAATGAGCAGTTCTTC. It yields the protein CASSQPYNEQFF.

CDR3: CASSHRVVQETQYF. The CDR3 DNA reads as TGCGCCAGCAGCCATAGGGTAGTTCAAGAGACCCAGTACTTC. This chain uses TRBV4-1 with TRBJ2-5; D ambiguous. V lost 3 bases and J lost 2, with 10 bases in between. The length of the CDR3 is 14 residues. CDR1 is MGHRA, CDR2 YSYEKL, per germline.

The gene calls are TRBV12-5 and TRBJ2-3, with 7 bases that match TRBD1. Germline V lookup: CDR1 LGHNT, CDR2 FRNRAP. The CDR3 has 14 residues. V lost 1 base to trimming and J lost 4 bases; unmatched junction nucleotides: 2. The CDR3 loop is CASGLGGTADTQYF. In DNA, the CDR3 is TGTGCTAGTGGTTTGGGGGGGACAGCAGATACGCAGTATTTT.

The chain carries TRBV3-1 and TRBJ2-3; perhaps TRBD2 as D (5 bases). The V end lost 4 bases, the J end lost 1 base, and 12 bases lay between the germline ends. Germline values: CDR1 LGHDT, CDR2 YNNKEL (reference sequence). The CDR3 runs 15 residues. DNA of the CDR3: TGTGCCAGCAGCCCGACGCCCGGGGGCACAGATACGCAGTATTTT. It is translated as CASSPTPGGTDTQYF.

The J gene is TRBJ2-1, the V gene TRBV4-1; D is possibly TRBD2 (5 bases). Germline values: CDR1 MGHRA, CDR2 YSYEKL. CDR3 size: 15 residues. V was cut by 4 bases and J by 0 bases, with 10 bases left in between. The CDR3 DNA reads TGCGCCAGCAGCCGCAATAGCGACTCCTACAATGAGCAGTTCTTC. Its translation: CASSRNSDSYNEQFF.

The chain uses TRBV12-3 or TRBV12-4 and TRBJ2-7; D is perhaps TRBD2 (6 bases). Trimming pared 9 bases from V and 0 bases from J, leaving 15 bases between. The CDR3 extends over 14 amino acids. The CDR3 region has the DNA TGTGCCAGTACTCCGGGGGAGAGCTCCTACGAGCAGTACTTC. Translation: CASTPGESSYEQYF.

This clonotype occurred once. The rearrangement joins TRBV9 to TRBJ2-3; TRBD1 or TRBD2 may be the D gene (6 bases each). This CDR3 contains 14 residues. Trimming shortened V by 2 bases and J by 3 bases, and 10 bases separated the two germline ends. Germline V CDR1 and CDR2: SGDLS, YYNGEE. DNA of the CDR3: TGTGCCAGCAGCGTCAGGGGAGGAACAGATACGCAGTATTTT. This encodes CASSVRGGTDTQYF. The full variable domain, rest sourced from reference TRBV9 and TRBJ2-3, is DSGVTQTPKHLITATGQRVTLRCSPRSGDLSVYWYQQSLDQGLQFLIQYYNGEERAKGNILERFSAQQFPDLHSELNLSSLELGDSALYFCASSVRGGTDTQYFGPGTRLTVL.

The chain has TRBV4-1 and TRBJ2-5, with D possibly TRBD1 on 5 matching bases. Germline CDR1 reads MGHRA; CDR2 reads YSYEKL. The CDR3 has 14 amino acids. With 4 bases removed from V and 1 base from J, the gap between germline ends came to 10 bases. The CDR3 DNA sequence: TGCGCCAGCAGCCCTCAGACAGCCCAAGAGACCCAGTACTTC. Translated: CASSPQTAQETQYF.

In nucleotides, the CDR3 is TGTGCCAGCAGTGCTCATGGACAGGGTGGTCAAGAGACCCAGTACTTC. Translation gives CASSAHGQGGQETQYF. The V gene is TRBV28, the J gene TRBJ2-5, with 8 bases lining up with TRBD1. Germline trimming cut 5 bases from V and 2 bases from J; bases unmatched to any gene: 10. CDR3 length: 16 amino acids. The germline V gene encodes CDR1 MDHEN and CDR2 SYDVKM.

This chain uses TRBV5-1 with TRBJ2-2; tentatively, D is TRBD1 (5 bases). Germline loops: CDR1 SGHRS, CDR2 YFSETQ. V lost 2 bases, J lost 5 bases, and 10 bases lay in between. The CDR3 sequence is 14 residues long. Here the CDR3 reads CASSFGRVTGELFF. The CDR3 coding sequence is TGCGCCAGCAGCTTCGGCAGGGTTACCGGGGAGCTGTTTTTT. The full variable domain, completed using reference TRBV5-1 and TRBJ2-2, is KAGVTQTPRYLIKTRGQQVTLSCSPISGHRSVSWYQQTPGQGLQFLFEYFSETQRNKGNFPGRFSGRQFSNSRSEMNVSTLELGDSALYLCASSFGRVTGELFFGEGSRLTVL.

The rearrangement uses TRBV19 and TRBJ1-2; unclear D gene. Trimming took 3 bases from V and 3 from J, leaving 8 bases between them. Germline CDR1 reads LNHDA; CDR2 reads SQIVND (reference sequence). The CDR3 runs 13 residues. The CDR3 nucleotides are TGTGCCAGTAGTATTATTGGTGACTATGGCTACACCTTC. Its translation: CASSIIGDYGYTF.